The 8 T cell receptor beta chains in this list originate from one sample, sequenced in a study of T cells after posttransplantation cyclophosphamide. Sequenced by immunoSEQ multiplex PCR; TCRdb stores in-frame clones only, minus some. In total the sample includes about 24,000 clones, none of them seen once. The sample comprised PBMCs. These receptors originate from a woman aged 55-75 years in good health, CMV-negative, and a related stem cell transplant donor.

This clone was picked up many times. This chain links TRBV5-1 with TRBJ2-1, with TRBD2 identical over 15 bases. The V segment lost 3 bases and the J segment 0 bases; nucleotides outside the gene matches: 7. From germline, CDR1 is SGHRS and CDR2 YFSETQ. The CDR3 extends over 19 amino acids. The CDR3 loop is CASSSGLAGGTSSYNEQFF. DNA for the CDR3: TGCGCCAGCAGCTCAGGACTAGCGGGAGGGACTAGCTCCTACAATGAGCAGTTCTTC.

This clone was counted many times. The chain carries TRBV11-3 and TRBJ2-7; 13 nucleotides align to TRBD2. The trim removed 4 bases at V and 7 bases at J, leaving 1 base unmatched. The germline V gene encodes CDR1 SGHNT and CDR2 YENEEA. The CDR3 contains 13 residues. The CDR3 region is CASSSLAGGEQYF. The CDR3 region has the DNA TGTGCCAGCAGCTCACTAGCGGGAGGGGAGCAGTACTTC. The full variable domain, rest sourced from reference TRBV11-3 and TRBJ2-7, is EAGVVQSPRYKIIEKKQPVAFWCNPISGHNTLYWYLQNLGQGPELLIRYENEEAVDDSQLPKDRFSAERLKGVDSTLKIQPAELGDSAVYLCASSSLAGGEQYFGPGTRLTVT.

J is TRBJ2-1 and V is TRBV15; a possible D gene is TRBD1 (6 bases). Germline values: CDR1 LNHNV, CDR2 YYDKDF (reference sequence). The CDR3 has 15 residues. V was pared by 0 bases and J by 13 bases, with 19 bases between. The CDR3 here is CATSRDLGGAAVQFF. The CDR3 DNA sequence: TGTGCCACCAGCAGAGACTTAGGGGGAGCGGCGGTTCAGTTCTTC.

This clone was seen at least ten times. The sample has other DNA sequences that encode this CDR3 too. The genes are TRBV4-2 and TRBJ2-3; weak D call: TRBD2 (6 bases). The V end lost 0 bases, the J end lost 2 bases, and 15 bases lay between the germline ends. CDR1 and CDR2 (germline): LGHNA, YNFKEQ. CDR3 length: 17 amino acids. This chain's CDR3 is CASSQDLGGDPTDTQYF. The CDR3 DNA reads as TGTGCCAGCAGCCAAGATCTCGGCGGGGATCCCACAGATACGCAGTATTTT.

In this sample, this clone is medium-sized (0.01 to 0.1%). This sequence joins TRBV19 and TRBJ1-1; D gene ambiguous. CDR3 size: 14 residues. Trimming stripped 5 bases from V and 4 bases from J, with 14 bases between. Germline CDR1 is LNHDA and CDR2 is SQIVND (reference sequence). CDR3 amino acids: CASSLRGSFTEAFF. Written as DNA, the CDR3 is TGTGCCAGTAGTCTTCGTGGCTCTTTCACTGAAGCTTTCTTT.

This clone turned up a few times. This chain joins TRBV7-9 and TRBJ2-5, with TRBD2 as a possible D gene (5 bases). The CDR3 length is 15 residues. Trimming cost V 2 bases and J 3 bases, with 13 bases left between them. In germline, CDR1 is SEHNR, CDR2 FQNEAQ (reference sequence). The CDR3 protein is CASSLWTGMKETQYF. CDR3 nucleotides: TGTGCCAGCAGCTTATGGACGGGGATGAAAGAGACCCAGTACTTC.

This chain joins TRBV27 and TRBJ1-4; weak D call: TRBD1 (6 bases). The CDR3 spans 12 residues. Looked up from germline, CDR1 is MNHEY and CDR2 is SMNVEV (reference sequence). V was shortened by 8 bases and J by 5 bases, with 9 bases between the two germline ends. The CDR3 DNA is TGTGCCAGCTCCGACAGGAATGAAAAACTGTTTTTT. It is translated as CASSDRNEKLFF.

There are many counts of this clone. The gene calls are TRBV5-8 and TRBJ2-7; 9 positions match TRBD2. Per the germline V gene, CDR1 is SGHTS and CDR2 is YDEGEE. The CDR3 totals 16 residues. With 0 bases clipped from V and 4 bases from J, the junction kept 8 bases outside the gene matches. CDR3 DNA: TGTGCCAGCAGCTTGGGGGCTAGCGGGAACATGTACGAGCAGTACTTC. Translation gives CASSLGASGNMYEQYF.